The rows below give T cell receptor beta chains drawn from one sample of a study of T-cell reconstitution after alpha-beta-depleted transplantation in children. TCRdb processed the PCR reads anew with MiXCR; each CDR3 protein has one entry. The sample yields around 600,000 distinct CDR3 sequences, approximately 16% seen once. Sequencing used PBMCs from the stem cell graft donor, obtained from the stem cell graft. The receptors come from a human donor who donated a stem cell graft to a child with acute myeloid leukemia. The CDR3 runs from the conserved cysteine through the conserved F or W. The D gene is left open where the match is weak. The size entry is marked missing in some rows and otherwise reads once, few, many or a size class.

v_call: TRBV12-3/TRBV12-4
clone_size: few
cdr3_length: 17
j_call: TRBJ2-1
d_call: TRBD1
cdr3_nt: TGTGCCAGCAGCAACACCGGACAGGGGGAGGTTTACAATGAGCAGTTCTTC
cdr3_aa: CASSNTGQGEVYNEQFF

v_call: TRBV24-1
clone_size: many
cdr3_length: 15
j_call: TRBJ2-5
d_call: -
cdr3_nt: TGTGCCACCAGTGACCCCAGGGCAGGGACAGAGACCCAGTACTTC
cdr3_aa: CATSDPRAGTETQYF

v_call: TRBV5-1
clone_size: -
cdr3_length: 16
j_call: TRBJ2-7
d_call: TRBD2
cdr3_nt: TGCGCCAGCAGCTTGGCCGGGCTAGCGGCCTCATACGAGCAGTACTTC
cdr3_aa: CASSLAGLAASYEQYF

v_call: TRBV7-9
clone_size: few
cdr3_length: 14
j_call: TRBJ2-1
d_call: -
cdr3_nt: TGTGCCAGCACCTTCCGACTAGTTCTTAGTGAGCAGTTCTTC
cdr3_aa: CASTFRLVLSEQFF

v_call: TRBV11-2
clone_size: -
cdr3_length: 17
j_call: TRBJ2-5
d_call: TRBD1
cdr3_nt: TGTGCCAGCAGCTTAGTAGGTTGGACAGGGGGTGGCGAGACCCAGTACTTC
cdr3_aa: CASSLVGWTGGGETQYF

v_call: TRBV20-1
clone_size: few
cdr3_length: 13
j_call: TRBJ1-2
d_call: -
cdr3_nt: TGCAGTGCTAGAGAGGACAGTTTATATGGCTACACCTTC
cdr3_aa: CSAREDSLYGYTF

v_call: TRBV6-2/TRBV6-3
clone_size: few
cdr3_length: 18
j_call: TRBJ2-7
d_call: -
cdr3_nt: TGTGCCAGCAGTTACGGTTTTGGTGGTTCCCCTGATCTCTACGAGCAGTACTTC
cdr3_aa: CASSYGFGGSPDLYEQYF

v_call: TRBV29-1
clone_size: -
cdr3_length: 19
j_call: TRBJ2-6
d_call: -
cdr3_nt: TGCAGCGTTGAAGAAAGAAGAGAGACAGGACCCTCTGGGGCCAACGTCCTGACTTTC
cdr3_aa: CSVEERRETGPSGANVLTF

v_call: TRBV12-3/TRBV12-4
clone_size: -
cdr3_length: 16
j_call: TRBJ1-2
d_call: -
cdr3_nt: TGTGCCAGCAGATTCCGGGGGGCAGAACTCAACTATGGCTACACCTTC
cdr3_aa: CASRFRGAELNYGYTF

v_call: TRBV29-1
clone_size: many
cdr3_length: 14
j_call: TRBJ1-4
d_call: -
cdr3_nt: TGCAGCGTTGAAGAGGAGGGGAAAGGTGAAAAACTGTTTTTT
cdr3_aa: CSVEEEGKGEKLFF

v_call: TRBV18
clone_size: -
cdr3_length: 16
j_call: TRBJ2-1
d_call: TRBD2
cdr3_nt: TGTGCCAGCTCACCCCCAGCGGGGGTCGTTGGCGATGAGCAGTTCTTC
cdr3_aa: CASSPPAGVVGDEQFF

v_call: TRBV12-3/TRBV12-4
clone_size: few
cdr3_length: 15
j_call: TRBJ1-5
d_call: -
cdr3_nt: TGTGCCAGCAGTTTAGCGCCGAGGGTCGATCAGCCCCAGCATTTT
cdr3_aa: CASSLAPRVDQPQHF

v_call: TRBV20-1
clone_size: many
cdr3_length: 15
j_call: TRBJ2-1
d_call: TRBD2
cdr3_nt: TGCAGTGCTAGAAGGTGGCTAGCGGGATACAATGAGCAGTTCTTC
cdr3_aa: CSARRWLAGYNEQFF

v_call: TRBV29-1
clone_size: many
cdr3_length: 14
j_call: TRBJ1-2
d_call: -
cdr3_nt: TGCAGCGTTTTTGAGTCGACAGTGGTTGAAGGCTACACCTTC
cdr3_aa: CSVFESTVVEGYTF

v_call: TRBV20-1
clone_size: few
cdr3_length: 15
j_call: TRBJ2-2
d_call: TRBD1
cdr3_nt: TGCAGTGCTAGAGATAACAGGGGATACACCGGGGAGCTGTTTTTT
cdr3_aa: CSARDNRGYTGELFF

v_call: TRBV4-2
clone_size: -
cdr3_length: 20
j_call: TRBJ1-4
d_call: TRBD1
cdr3_nt: TGTGCCAGCAGTACCGGGACAGGGAGGAAAACGGACCAGGGTAATGAAAAACTGTTTTTT
cdr3_aa: CASSTGTGRKTDQGNEKLFF

v_call: TRBV6-6
clone_size: -
cdr3_length: 12
j_call: TRBJ1-1
d_call: -
cdr3_nt: TGTGCCAGCAGTGGGCCAAACACTGAAGCTTTCTTT
cdr3_aa: CASSGPNTEAFF

v_call: TRBV7-2
clone_size: few
cdr3_length: 17
j_call: TRBJ1-1
d_call: -
cdr3_nt: TGTGCCAGCAGCCCTTACTCGTTCATCTCCCCGAACACTGAAGCTTTCTTT
cdr3_aa: CASSPYSFISPNTEAFF

v_call: TRBV7-2
clone_size: -
cdr3_length: 13
j_call: TRBJ1-5
d_call: -
cdr3_nt: TGTGCCAGCAGCCGGGAATCTGGACAGCCCCAGCATTTT
cdr3_aa: CASSRESGQPQHF

v_call: TRBV29-1
clone_size: many
cdr3_length: 12
j_call: TRBJ2-7
d_call: -
cdr3_nt: TGCAGCGTTGAGGACAACTCCTACGAGCAGTACTTC
cdr3_aa: CSVEDNSYEQYF

v_call: TRBV5-1
clone_size: -
cdr3_length: 19
j_call: TRBJ2-6
d_call: TRBD1
cdr3_nt: TGCGCCAGCAGCTTAGGAGGGGCAGGGGGCATTTCTGGGGCCAACGTCCTGACTTTC
cdr3_aa: CASSLGGAGGISGANVLTF

v_call: TRBV20-1
clone_size: many
cdr3_length: 15
j_call: TRBJ2-1
d_call: -
cdr3_nt: TGCAGTGCTAGAGATCAAAGGGGAACCTACAATGAGCAGTTCTTC
cdr3_aa: CSARDQRGTYNEQFF

v_call: TRBV5-1
clone_size: -
cdr3_length: 13
j_call: TRBJ2-7
d_call: TRBD2
cdr3_nt: TGCGCCAGCAGCTTTGCGGGGGGCAGCGAGCAGTACTTC
cdr3_aa: CASSFAGGSEQYF

v_call: TRBV9
clone_size: -
cdr3_length: 14
j_call: TRBJ1-1
d_call: -
cdr3_nt: TGTGCCAGCAGCGTAGGGCGAAGAAACACTGAAGCTTTCTTT
cdr3_aa: CASSVGRRNTEAFF

v_call: TRBV29-1
clone_size: many
cdr3_length: 10
j_call: TRBJ1-2
d_call: -
cdr3_nt: TGCAGCGCTAAGACCTATGGCTACACCTTC
cdr3_aa: CSAKTYGYTF

v_call: TRBV5-1
clone_size: many
cdr3_length: 11
j_call: TRBJ2-1
d_call: -
cdr3_nt: TGCGCCACCATTGACGGAGATGAGCAGTTCTTC
cdr3_aa: CATIDGDEQFF

v_call: TRBV9
clone_size: many
cdr3_length: 13
j_call: TRBJ1-2
d_call: -
cdr3_nt: TGTGCCAGCAGCGCGGGAAACGACTATGGCTACACCTTC
cdr3_aa: CASSAGNDYGYTF

v_call: TRBV5-1
clone_size: few
cdr3_length: 17
j_call: TRBJ2-6
d_call: TRBD1
cdr3_nt: TGCGCCACCACCTGGACAGGGGTGAGCTCTGGGGCCAACGTCCTGACTTTC
cdr3_aa: CATTWTGVSSGANVLTF

v_call: TRBV27
clone_size: many
cdr3_length: 16
j_call: TRBJ1-5
d_call: -
cdr3_nt: TGTGCCAGCAGTTTAGGAGCGGGGGGGCTTGGTCAGCCCCAGCATTTT
cdr3_aa: CASSLGAGGLGQPQHF

v_call: TRBV7-2
clone_size: -
cdr3_length: 16
j_call: TRBJ2-7
d_call: -
cdr3_nt: TGTGCCAGCAGCTTAGGATTGCGTAATAGGGGCTACGAGCAGTACTTC
cdr3_aa: CASSLGLRNRGYEQYF

v_call: TRBV5-6
clone_size: many
cdr3_length: 14
j_call: TRBJ1-3
d_call: -
cdr3_nt: TGTGCCAGCACACGCCGGGGGAGAGGAAACACCATATATTTT
cdr3_aa: CASTRRGRGNTIYF

v_call: TRBV11-3
clone_size: few
cdr3_length: 16
j_call: TRBJ2-2
d_call: TRBD1
cdr3_nt: TGTGCCAGCAGTTACCAGGGGACAGCGAACACCGGGGAGCTGTTTTTT
cdr3_aa: CASSYQGTANTGELFF

v_call: TRBV7-2
clone_size: few
cdr3_length: 15
j_call: TRBJ1-4
d_call: TRBD1
cdr3_nt: TGTGCCAGCAGCTTAGTGGGACAGCTGAATGAAAAACTGTTTTTT
cdr3_aa: CASSLVGQLNEKLFF

v_call: TRBV19
clone_size: -
cdr3_length: 14
j_call: TRBJ2-1
d_call: -
cdr3_nt: TGTGCCAGTAGTGCCCGGGACACCTACAATGAGCAGTTCTTC
cdr3_aa: CASSARDTYNEQFF

v_call: TRBV20-1
clone_size: -
cdr3_length: 16
j_call: TRBJ1-4
d_call: -
cdr3_nt: TGCAGTGCTAGAGATCTTACGGACTTCATCGGGGAAAAACTGTTTTTT
cdr3_aa: CSARDLTDFIGEKLFF

v_call: TRBV20-1
clone_size: -
cdr3_length: 14
j_call: TRBJ2-1
d_call: TRBD1
cdr3_nt: TGCAGTGCTGTCCCGGGACAGGGGGGGAATGAGCAGTTCTTC
cdr3_aa: CSAVPGQGGNEQFF

v_call: TRBV29-1
clone_size: once
cdr3_length: 16
j_call: TRBJ2-7
d_call: TRBD2
cdr3_nt: TGCAGCGTTGAACGGTCGGGACTAGCGGGGGACTACGAGCAGTACTTC
cdr3_aa: CSVERSGLAGDYEQYF

v_call: TRBV5-1
clone_size: few
cdr3_length: 15
j_call: TRBJ2-3
d_call: -
cdr3_nt: TGCGCCAGCAGCTTCGCGTACAGAAGCACAGATACGCAGTATTTT
cdr3_aa: CASSFAYRSTDTQYF

v_call: TRBV5-1
clone_size: few
cdr3_length: 15
j_call: TRBJ2-1
d_call: -
cdr3_nt: TGCGCCAGCAGCTTGGGCGGGACAGACTACAATGAGCAGTTCTTC
cdr3_aa: CASSLGGTDYNEQFF

v_call: TRBV29-1
clone_size: many
cdr3_length: 11
j_call: TRBJ2-1
d_call: -
cdr3_nt: TGCAGCGTTCCACTAGGTATTGAGCAGTTCTTC
cdr3_aa: CSVPLGIEQFF

v_call: TRBV5-6
clone_size: few
cdr3_length: 16
j_call: TRBJ2-5
d_call: TRBD2
cdr3_nt: TGTGCCAGCCTGGGAGTAGCGGGAGGCCTCCCAGAGACCCAGTACTTC
cdr3_aa: CASLGVAGGLPETQYF

v_call: TRBV20-1
clone_size: many
cdr3_length: 18
j_call: TRBJ1-5
d_call: -
cdr3_nt: TGCAGTGCTAGACTTGGGTCCTACAGGGAGTTGAGCAATCAGCCCCAGCATTTT
cdr3_aa: CSARLGSYRELSNQPQHF

v_call: TRBV29-1
clone_size: many
cdr3_length: 13
j_call: TRBJ1-5
d_call: -
cdr3_nt: TGCAGCGTAGGTGGCTCGGGCAATCAGCCCCAGCATTTT
cdr3_aa: CSVGGSGNQPQHF

v_call: TRBV6-2/TRBV6-3
clone_size: -
cdr3_length: 17
j_call: TRBJ1-5
d_call: -
cdr3_nt: TGTGCCAGCAGGTCCGGGACGGGCCAATATAGCAATCAGCCCCAGCATTTT
cdr3_aa: CASRSGTGQYSNQPQHF

v_call: TRBV24-1
clone_size: few
cdr3_length: 13
j_call: TRBJ1-2
d_call: -
cdr3_nt: TGTGCCACCAGTGACCGAAGGACTGAGGGCTACACCTTC
cdr3_aa: CATSDRRTEGYTF

v_call: TRBV20-1
clone_size: few
cdr3_length: 14
j_call: TRBJ1-5
d_call: TRBD1
cdr3_nt: TGCAGTGCTAGTAAACAGGGGCTTGATCAGCCCCAGCATTTT
cdr3_aa: CSASKQGLDQPQHF

v_call: TRBV7-2
clone_size: few
cdr3_length: 17
j_call: TRBJ2-1
d_call: -
cdr3_nt: TGTGCCAGCAGCTTTTACGCGGGGGCCCTCGGATACAATGAGCAGTTCTTC
cdr3_aa: CASSFYAGALGYNEQFF

v_call: TRBV15
clone_size: many
cdr3_length: 16
j_call: TRBJ1-2
d_call: -
cdr3_nt: TGTGCCACCAGCAGAGGAGGACAGTTTTCTATCTATGGCTACACCTTC
cdr3_aa: CATSRGGQFSIYGYTF